Listed below are T cell receptor beta chains from one sample, sequenced in a study of radiotherapy plus CTLA-4 blockade in lung cancer. Method: immunoSEQ multiplex PCR; TCRdb's copy keeps in-frame clones and lacks some. The table shows approximately 35,000 clones, with 85% to 90% occurring only once. Sample: peripheral blood, taken from a patient treated with radiotherapy plus ipilimumab. The source of these receptors is a human donor with non-small cell lung cancer who had stable disease on radiotherapy plus ipilimumab. Both conserved end residues are part of each CDR3. Each record gives: J gene, D gene, V gene, clone size, CDR3 DNA, CDR3 protein. D genes are given only for firm matches. The size field is filled for only some rows; it gives once, few, many or a size class.

J: TRBJ1-4
D: -
V: TRBV7-2
size: -
DNA: TGTGCCAGCAGCCAGGCTGAAAAACTGTTTTTT
CDR3: CASSQAEKLFF

J: TRBJ2-5
D: -
V: TRBV7-7
size: -
DNA: TGTGCCAGCAGCGGCGACAGGGAGGTTGAGACCCAGTACTTC
CDR3: CASSGDREVETQYF

J: TRBJ2-7
D: TRBD2
V: TRBV7-2
size: -
DNA: TGTGCCAGCAGCTTAGCGACTAGCGGAACTAGCTCCTACGAGCAGTACTTC
CDR3: CASSLATSGTSSYEQYF

J: TRBJ2-2
D: TRBD1
V: TRBV19
size: -
DNA: TGTGCCAGTAGTCGGGACAGAGAGACCGGGGAGCTGTTTTTT
CDR3: CASSRDRETGELFF

J: TRBJ2-1
D: TRBD2
V: TRBV7-3
size: -
DNA: TGTGCCAGCAGCCGGGGGGGGGCGCGCGTTGAGCAGTTCTTC
CDR3: CASSRGGARVEQFF

J: TRBJ2-6
D: TRBD2
V: TRBV7-7
size: -
DNA: TGTGCCAGCAGCCAAGCGGGAGGGTTAGCAGGGGCCAACGTCCTGACTTTC
CDR3: CASSQAGGLAGANVLTF

J: TRBJ2-7
D: TRBD2
V: TRBV9
size: -
DNA: TGTGCCAGCAGCCCCACCGGGACTAGCGGGAGTTACGAGCAGTACTTC
CDR3: CASSPTGTSGSYEQYF

J: TRBJ2-7
D: TRBD2
V: TRBV5-4
size: -
DNA: TGTGCCAGCAGCCGGGGGGTCTCCGTTTACGAGCAGTACTTC
CDR3: CASSRGVSVYEQYF

J: TRBJ1-5
D: -
V: TRBV27
size: -
DNA: TGTGCCAGCAGTTTAACCCCCGGGCAGCCCCAGCATTTT
CDR3: CASSLTPGQPQHF

J: TRBJ1-5
D: TRBD1
V: TRBV5-5
size: -
DNA: TGTGCCAGCAGCATAGGGACAGGAAATAGCAATCAGCCCCAGCATTTT
CDR3: CASSIGTGNSNQPQHF

J: TRBJ1-1
D: -
V: TRBV19
size: -
DNA: TGTGCCAGTAGCCTCCCCGGTGGGTCTAGGAACACTGAAGCTTTCTTT
CDR3: CASSLPGGSRNTEAFF

J: TRBJ1-4
D: TRBD1
V: TRBV15
size: -
DNA: TGTGCCACCAAACCGGGACAGGGTATCGGAAATGAAAAATTGTTTTTT
CDR3: CATKPGQGIGNEKLFF

J: TRBJ2-7
D: -
V: TRBV10-3
size: few
DNA: TGTGCCATAAGGGGCCCGCGGGATATGGAGCAGTACTTC
CDR3: CAIRGPRDMEQYF

J: TRBJ2-1
D: TRBD1
V: TRBV9
size: -
DNA: TGTGCCAGCAGCGTAGGGGACAGCCGCTACAATGAGCAGTTCTTC
CDR3: CASSVGDSRYNEQFF

J: TRBJ2-5
D: -
V: TRBV7-2
size: -
DNA: TGTGCCAGCAGCACCGGCCTACCGGGCCAAGAGACCCAGTACTTC
CDR3: CASSTGLPGQETQYF

J: TRBJ2-1
D: TRBD1
V: TRBV7-2
size: -
DNA: TGTGCCAGCAGCTCCCGACAGGGGGCGTCCTACAATGAGCAGTTCTTC
CDR3: CASSSRQGASYNEQFF

J: TRBJ2-7
D: -
V: TRBV19
size: -
DNA: TGTGCCAGTCGGAGGCAGGTGAGCTCCTACGAGCAGTACTTC
CDR3: CASRRQVSSYEQYF

J: TRBJ2-1
D: TRBD2
V: TRBV27
size: once
DNA: TGTGCCAGCAGTTTGGGGACTAGCGGGAGCCTATCCTCCTACAATGAGCAGTTCTTC
CDR3: CASSLGTSGSLSSYNEQFF

J: TRBJ2-1
D: TRBD2
V: TRBV28
size: once
DNA: TGTGCCAGCAGCCTAGCGGGAGTAGACTACAATGAGCAGTTCTTC
CDR3: CASSLAGVDYNEQFF

J: TRBJ2-2
D: -
V: TRBV6-1
size: -
DNA: TGTGCCAGCAGTGACAACAGCAACACCGGGGAGCTGTTTTTT
CDR3: CASSDNSNTGELFF

J: TRBJ2-3
D: TRBD2
V: TRBV6-4
size: few
DNA: TGTGCCAGCAGTGACTCGACTAGCGGGAACACAGATACGCAGTATTTT
CDR3: CASSDSTSGNTDTQYF

J: TRBJ1-3
D: -
V: TRBV28
size: -
DNA: TGTGCCAGCAGACCTACCATAATTGGCTCTGGAAACACCATATATTTT
CDR3: CASRPTIIGSGNTIYF

J: TRBJ2-3
D: TRBD2
V: TRBV28
size: -
DNA: TGTGCCAGCAGTTTAGGGTTAGCGGGCGGCACAGATACGCAGTATTTT
CDR3: CASSLGLAGGTDTQYF